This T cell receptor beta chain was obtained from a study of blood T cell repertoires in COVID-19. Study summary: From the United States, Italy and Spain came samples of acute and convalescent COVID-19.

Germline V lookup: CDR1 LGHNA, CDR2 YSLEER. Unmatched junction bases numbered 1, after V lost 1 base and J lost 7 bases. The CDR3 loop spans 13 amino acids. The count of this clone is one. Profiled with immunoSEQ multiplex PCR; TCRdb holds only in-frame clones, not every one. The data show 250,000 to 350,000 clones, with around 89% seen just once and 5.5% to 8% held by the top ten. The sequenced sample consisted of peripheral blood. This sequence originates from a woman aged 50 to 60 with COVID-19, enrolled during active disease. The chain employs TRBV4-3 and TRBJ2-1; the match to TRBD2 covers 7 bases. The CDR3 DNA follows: TGCGCCAGCAGCCAAGGGGAGGGGAATGAGCAGTTCTTC. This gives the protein CASSQGEGNEQFF.